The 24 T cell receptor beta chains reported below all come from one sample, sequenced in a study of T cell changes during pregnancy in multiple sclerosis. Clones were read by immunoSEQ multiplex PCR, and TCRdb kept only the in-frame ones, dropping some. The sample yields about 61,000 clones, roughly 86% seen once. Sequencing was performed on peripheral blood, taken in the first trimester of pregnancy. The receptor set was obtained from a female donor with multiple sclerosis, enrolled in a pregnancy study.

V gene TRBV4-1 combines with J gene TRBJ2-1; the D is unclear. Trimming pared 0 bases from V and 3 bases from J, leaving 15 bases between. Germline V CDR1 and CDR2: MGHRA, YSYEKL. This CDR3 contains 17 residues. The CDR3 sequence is CASSQDLRPNGYNEQFF. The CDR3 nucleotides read TGCGCCAGCAGCCAAGATCTGCGGCCAAACGGCTACAATGAGCAGTTCTTC.

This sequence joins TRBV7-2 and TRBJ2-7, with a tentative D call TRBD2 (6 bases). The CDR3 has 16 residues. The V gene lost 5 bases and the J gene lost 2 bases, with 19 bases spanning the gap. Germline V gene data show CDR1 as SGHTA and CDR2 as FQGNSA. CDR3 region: CASSPSSGLLTYEQYF. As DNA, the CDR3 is TGTGCCAGCAGCCCTTCATCGGGACTGCTAACCTACGAGCAGTACTTC.

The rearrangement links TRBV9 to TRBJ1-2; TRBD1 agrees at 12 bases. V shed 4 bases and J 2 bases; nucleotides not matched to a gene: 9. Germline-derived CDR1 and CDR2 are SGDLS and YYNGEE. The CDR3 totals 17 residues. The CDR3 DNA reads TGTGCCAGCAGCCCCTGGGACAGGGGGCGAAAAAACTATGGCTACACCTTC. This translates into CASSPWDRGRKNYGYTF.

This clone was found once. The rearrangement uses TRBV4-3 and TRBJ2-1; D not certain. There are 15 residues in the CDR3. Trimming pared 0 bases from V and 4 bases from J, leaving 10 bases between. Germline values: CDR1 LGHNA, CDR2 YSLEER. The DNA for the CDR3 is TGCGCCAGCAGCCAAGAGGTAGCTTCTTACAATGAGCAGTTCTTC. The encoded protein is CASSQEVASYNEQFF.

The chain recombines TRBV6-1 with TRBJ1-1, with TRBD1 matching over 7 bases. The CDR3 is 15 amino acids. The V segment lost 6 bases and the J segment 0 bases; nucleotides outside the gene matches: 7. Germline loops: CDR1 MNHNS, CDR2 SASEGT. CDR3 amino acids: CASSDRALMNTEAFF. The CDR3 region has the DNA TGTGCCAGCAGCGACAGGGCACTCATGAACACTGAAGCTTTCTTT.

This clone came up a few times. CDR3 DNA sequence: TGTGCCAGCAGCGCCAGACTAGCGGGAGAATACAATGAGCAGTTCTTC. This gives the protein CASSARLAGEYNEQFF. This chain links TRBV9 with TRBJ2-1, with 12 bases lining up with TRBD2. This CDR3 is built from 16 residues. CDR1 is SGDLS, CDR2 YYNGEE, per germline. The trim removed 3 bases at V and 4 bases at J, leaving 5 bases unmatched.

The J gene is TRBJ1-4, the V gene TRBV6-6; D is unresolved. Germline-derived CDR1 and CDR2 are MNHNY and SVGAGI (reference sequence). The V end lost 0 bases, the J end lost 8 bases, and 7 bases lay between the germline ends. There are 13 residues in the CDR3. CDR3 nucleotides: TGTGCCAGCAGTTACTCCACCCAGGAAAAACTGTTTTTT. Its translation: CASSYSTQEKLFF.

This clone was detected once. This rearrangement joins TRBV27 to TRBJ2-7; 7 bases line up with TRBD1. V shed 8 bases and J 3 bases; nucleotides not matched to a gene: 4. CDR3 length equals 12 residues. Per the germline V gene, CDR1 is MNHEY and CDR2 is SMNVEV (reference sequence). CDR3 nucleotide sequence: TGTGCCAGCGGGGGACAGAGCTACGAGCAGTACTTC. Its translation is CASGGQSYEQYF.

This chain's CDR3 is CASTYTSTGELFF. The CDR3 DNA is TGTGCCAGCACTTATACTAGCACCGGGGAGCTGTTTTTT. The chain joins TRBV28 to TRBJ2-2, with D perhaps TRBD2 (5 bases). V lost 7 bases and J 4 bases, leaving 10 bases between the germline ends. Per the germline V gene, CDR1 is MDHEN and CDR2 is SYDVKM. CDR3 size: 13 residues.

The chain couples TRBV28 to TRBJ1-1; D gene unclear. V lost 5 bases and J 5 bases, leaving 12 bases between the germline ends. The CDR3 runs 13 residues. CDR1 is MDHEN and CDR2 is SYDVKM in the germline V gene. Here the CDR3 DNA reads TGTGCCAGCAGTCTAGGCGTAGGTACTGAAGCTTTCTTT. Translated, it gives CASSLGVGTEAFF.

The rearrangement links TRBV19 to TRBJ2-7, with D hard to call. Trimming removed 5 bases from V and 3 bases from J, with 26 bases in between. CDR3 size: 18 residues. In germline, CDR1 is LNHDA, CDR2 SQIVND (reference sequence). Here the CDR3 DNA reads TGTGCCAGTAGTGCCCATAGTCCCACAGAGCAGTTCTACTACGAGCAGTACTTC. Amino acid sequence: CASSAHSPTEQFYYEQYF.

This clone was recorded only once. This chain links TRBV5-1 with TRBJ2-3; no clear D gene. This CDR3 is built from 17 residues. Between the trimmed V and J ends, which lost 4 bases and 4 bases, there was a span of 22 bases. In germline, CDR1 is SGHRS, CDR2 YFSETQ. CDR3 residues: CASSPSGSGSSADTQYF. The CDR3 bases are TGCGCCAGCAGCCCCAGTGGCTCCGGGTCGAGTGCAGATACGCAGTATTTT.

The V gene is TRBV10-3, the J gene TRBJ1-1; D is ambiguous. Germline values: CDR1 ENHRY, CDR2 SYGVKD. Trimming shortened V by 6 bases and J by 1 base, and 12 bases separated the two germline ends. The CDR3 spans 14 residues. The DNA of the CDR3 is TGTGCCATCAGCAACCAGGCACCGAACACTGAAGCTTTCTTT. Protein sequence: CAISNQAPNTEAFF.

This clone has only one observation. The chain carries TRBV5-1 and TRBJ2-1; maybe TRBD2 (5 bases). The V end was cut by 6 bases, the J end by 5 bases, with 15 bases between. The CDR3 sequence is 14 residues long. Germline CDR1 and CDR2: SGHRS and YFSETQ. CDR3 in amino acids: CASTVGGQNNEQFF. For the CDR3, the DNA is TGCGCCAGCACGGTGGGCGGGCAAAACAATGAGCAGTTCTTC.

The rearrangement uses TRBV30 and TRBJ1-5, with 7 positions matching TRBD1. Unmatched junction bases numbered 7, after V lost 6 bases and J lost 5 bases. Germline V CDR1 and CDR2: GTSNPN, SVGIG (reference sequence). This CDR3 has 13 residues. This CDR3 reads CACSRDRDQPQHF. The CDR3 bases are TGTGCCTGTTCACGGGACAGAGATCAGCCCCAGCATTTT.

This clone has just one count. The chain's CDR3 is CASSYSGQSDQPQHF. CDR3 sequence (DNA): TGTGCCAGCAGTTACTCCGGACAAAGCGACCAGCCCCAGCATTTT. The chain joins TRBV6-5 to TRBJ1-5, with D perhaps matching TRBD1 (5 bases). V was trimmed by 0 bases and J by 7 bases, leaving 13 bases between them. CDR1 is MNHEY and CDR2 is SVGAGI in the germline V gene. This CDR3 is 15 amino acids long.

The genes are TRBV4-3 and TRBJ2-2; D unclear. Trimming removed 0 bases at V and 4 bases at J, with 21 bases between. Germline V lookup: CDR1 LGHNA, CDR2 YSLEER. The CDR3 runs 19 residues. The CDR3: CASSQEYPETLVPTGELFF. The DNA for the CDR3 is TGCGCCAGCAGCCAAGAGTACCCTGAGACATTAGTACCCACCGGGGAGCTGTTTTTT.

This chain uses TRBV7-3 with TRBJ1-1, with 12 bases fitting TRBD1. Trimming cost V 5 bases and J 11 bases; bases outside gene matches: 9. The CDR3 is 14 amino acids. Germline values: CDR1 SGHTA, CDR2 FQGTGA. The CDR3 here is CASSTPGQGARAFF. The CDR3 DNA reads TGTGCCAGCAGCACACCGGGACAGGGGGCGCGTGCTTTCTTT. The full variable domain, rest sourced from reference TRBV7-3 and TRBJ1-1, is GAGVSQTPSNKVTEKGKYVELRCDPISGHTALYWYRQSLGQGPEFLIYFQGTGAADDSGLPNDRFFAVRPEGSVSTLKIQRTERGDSAVYLCASSTPGQGARAFFGQGTRLTVV.

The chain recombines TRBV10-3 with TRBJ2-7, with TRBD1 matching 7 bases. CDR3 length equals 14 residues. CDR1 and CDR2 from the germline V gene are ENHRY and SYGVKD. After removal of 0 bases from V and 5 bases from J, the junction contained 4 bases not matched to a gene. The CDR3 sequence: CAISESIDRDEQYF. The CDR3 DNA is TGTGCCATCAGTGAGTCGATAGACAGGGACGAGCAGTACTTC.

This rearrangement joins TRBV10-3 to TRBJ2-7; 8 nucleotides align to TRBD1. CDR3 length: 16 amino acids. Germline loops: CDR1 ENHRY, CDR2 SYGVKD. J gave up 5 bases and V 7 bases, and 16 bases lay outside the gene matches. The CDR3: CAITPDRDPLWDEQYF. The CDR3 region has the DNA TGTGCCATCACCCCGGACAGGGATCCCCTTTGGGACGAGCAGTACTTC.

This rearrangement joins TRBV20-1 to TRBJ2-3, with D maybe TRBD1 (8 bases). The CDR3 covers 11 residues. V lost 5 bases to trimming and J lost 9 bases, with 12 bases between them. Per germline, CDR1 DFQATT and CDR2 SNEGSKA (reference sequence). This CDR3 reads CSAGQGGTQYF. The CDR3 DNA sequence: TGCAGTGCTGGACAGGGAGGGACGCAGTATTTT.

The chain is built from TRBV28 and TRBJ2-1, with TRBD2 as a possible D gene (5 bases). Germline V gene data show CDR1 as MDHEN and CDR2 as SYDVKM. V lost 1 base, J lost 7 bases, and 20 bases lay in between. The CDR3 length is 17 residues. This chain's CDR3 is CASSLFEELGPGNEQFF. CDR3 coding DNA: TGTGCCAGCAGTTTATTCGAAGAGTTAGGCCCGGGAAATGAGCAGTTCTTC.

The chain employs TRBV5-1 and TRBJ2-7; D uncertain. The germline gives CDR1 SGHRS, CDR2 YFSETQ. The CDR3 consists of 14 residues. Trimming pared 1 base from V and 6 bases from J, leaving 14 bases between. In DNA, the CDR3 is TGCGCCAGCAGCTTGATAGGTTCGGCGGCCGAGCAGTACTTC. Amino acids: CASSLIGSAAEQYF.

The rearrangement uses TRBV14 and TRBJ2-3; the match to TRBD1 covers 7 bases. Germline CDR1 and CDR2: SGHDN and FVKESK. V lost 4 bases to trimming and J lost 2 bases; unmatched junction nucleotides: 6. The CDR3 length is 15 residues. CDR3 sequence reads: CASSPEGAYTDTQYF. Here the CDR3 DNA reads TGTGCCAGCAGCCCAGAGGGGGCCTACACAGATACGCAGTATTTT. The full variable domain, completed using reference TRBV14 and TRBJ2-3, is EAGVTQFPSHSVIEKGQTVTLRCDPISGHDNLYWYRRVMGKEIKFLLHFVKESKQDESGMPNNRFLAERTGGTYSTLKVQPAELEDSGVYFCASSPEGAYTDTQYFGPGTRLTVL.